A selection of T cell receptor beta chains follows, all from one sample in a study of CD8+CD57+ T cells in acquired aplastic anemia. Via MiXCR, TCRdb re-called the reads, giving one row per CDR3 protein. The sample includes about 200,000 distinct CDR3 sequences, about 62% of them seen just once. Sequencing input: sorted CD4+, CD8+, or CD8+CD57+ T cells (not recorded which) from PBMCs. The source is a human donor with aplastic anemia. CDR3s include the opening cysteine and the closing phenylalanine or tryptophan. A D gene is named only where the DNA matches it firmly. Clone size is given for some rows only: seen once, a few or many times, or a class if the clone is expanded.

J: TRBJ2-7; size: NA; V: TRBV7-2; D: NA; CDR3: CASSLWAGGDEQYF; DNA: TGTGCCAGCAGCCTGTGGGCAGGGGGGGACGAGCAGTACTTC
J: TRBJ2-5; size: NA; V: TRBV20-1; D: TRBD2; CDR3: CSGGGSRETQYF; DNA: TGCAGTGGAGGCGGGAGTAGAGAGACCCAGTACTTC
J: TRBJ1-1; size: NA; V: TRBV15; D: TRBD1; CDR3: CATSREAGGTGAFF; DNA: TGTGCCACCAGCAGAGAGGCAGGGGGAACTGGAGCTTTCTTT
J: TRBJ2-5; size: NA; V: TRBV19; D: NA; CDR3: CASSPRGRGRYQETQYF; DNA: TGTGCCAGTAGTCCCCGGGGCCGGGGTCGGTACCAAGAGACCCAGTACTTC
J: TRBJ2-1; size: NA; V: TRBV11-2; D: NA; CDR3: CASSFLMGGPNEQFF; DNA: TGTGCCAGCAGCTTTTTGATGGGGGGGCCCAATGAGCAGTTCTTC
J: TRBJ1-1; size: once; V: TRBV2; D: NA; CDR3: CASSGEMVTEAFF; DNA: TGTGCCAGCAGCGGAGAGATGGTCACTGAAGCTTTCTTT
J: TRBJ2-5; size: few; V: TRBV7-2; D: TRBD2; CDR3: CASSLGLAGQETQYF; DNA: TGTGCCAGCAGCTTGGGACTAGCGGGACAAGAGACCCAGTACTTC
J: TRBJ1-2; size: NA; V: TRBV7-9; D: NA; CDR3: CASSPNVRGYTF; DNA: TGTGCCAGCAGCCCCAACGTCCGGGGCTACACCTTC
J: TRBJ2-3; size: many; V: TRBV6-4; D: TRBD2; CDR3: CASSEAGGTDTQYF; DNA: TGTGCCAGCAGTGAAGCGGGGGGCACAGATACGCAGTATTTT
J: TRBJ2-7; size: once; V: TRBV5-4; D: NA; CDR3: CASSLVGGRAYEQYF; DNA: TGTGCCAGCAGCCTGGTGGGGGGCAGGGCCTACGAGCAGTACTTC
J: TRBJ1-5; size: NA; V: TRBV29-1; D: NA; CDR3: CSVEYARNQPQHF; DNA: TGCAGCGTTGAATACGCACGCAATCAGCCCCAGCATTTT
J: TRBJ1-2; size: many; V: TRBV6-5; D: NA; CDR3: CASSYSTGERTYGYTF; DNA: TGTGCCAGCAGTTACTCGACCGGGGAAAGAACCTATGGCTACACCTTC
J: TRBJ1-5; size: NA; V: TRBV19; D: TRBD1; CDR3: CASSMLVQGKWNQPQHF; DNA: TGTGCCAGTAGTATGTTGGTACAGGGGAAGTGGAATCAGCCCCAGCATTTT
J: TRBJ1-4; size: NA; V: TRBV5-5; D: NA; CDR3: CASSLSGVGNEKLFF; DNA: TGTGCCAGCAGCTTATCCGGGGTTGGTAATGAAAAACTGTTTTTT
J: TRBJ2-7; size: NA; V: TRBV9; D: NA; CDR3: CASSVGLSSYEQYF; DNA: TGTGCCAGCAGCGTAGGTCTGAGTTCCTACGAGCAGTACTTC
J: TRBJ2-7; size: NA; V: TRBV5-6; D: NA; CDR3: CASGFGAVYEQYF; DNA: TGTGCCAGCGGGTTCGGGGCCGTCTACGAGCAGTACTTC
J: TRBJ1-5; size: few; V: TRBV19; D: NA; CDR3: CASSILGPGQPQHF; DNA: TGTGCCAGTAGTATATTAGGCCCCGGTCAGCCCCAGCATTTT
J: TRBJ2-3; size: NA; V: TRBV5-5; D: NA; CDR3: CASSQVLPTDTQYF; DNA: TGTGCCAGCAGCCAGGTACTACCCACAGATACGCAGTATTTT